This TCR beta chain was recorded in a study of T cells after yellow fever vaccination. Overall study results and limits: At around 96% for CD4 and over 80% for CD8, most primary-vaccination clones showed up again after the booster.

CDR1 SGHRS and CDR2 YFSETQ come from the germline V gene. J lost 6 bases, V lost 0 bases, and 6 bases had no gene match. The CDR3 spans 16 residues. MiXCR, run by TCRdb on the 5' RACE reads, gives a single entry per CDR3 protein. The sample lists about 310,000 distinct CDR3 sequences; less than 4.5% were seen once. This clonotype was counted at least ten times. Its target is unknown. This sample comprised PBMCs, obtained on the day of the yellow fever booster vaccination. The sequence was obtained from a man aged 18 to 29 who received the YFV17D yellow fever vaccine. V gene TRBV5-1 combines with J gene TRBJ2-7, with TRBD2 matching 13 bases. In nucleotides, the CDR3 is TGCGCCAGCAGCTTGGGAGGACTAGCGGGGGCTGGCGAGCAGTACTTC. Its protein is CASSLGGLAGAGEQYF.